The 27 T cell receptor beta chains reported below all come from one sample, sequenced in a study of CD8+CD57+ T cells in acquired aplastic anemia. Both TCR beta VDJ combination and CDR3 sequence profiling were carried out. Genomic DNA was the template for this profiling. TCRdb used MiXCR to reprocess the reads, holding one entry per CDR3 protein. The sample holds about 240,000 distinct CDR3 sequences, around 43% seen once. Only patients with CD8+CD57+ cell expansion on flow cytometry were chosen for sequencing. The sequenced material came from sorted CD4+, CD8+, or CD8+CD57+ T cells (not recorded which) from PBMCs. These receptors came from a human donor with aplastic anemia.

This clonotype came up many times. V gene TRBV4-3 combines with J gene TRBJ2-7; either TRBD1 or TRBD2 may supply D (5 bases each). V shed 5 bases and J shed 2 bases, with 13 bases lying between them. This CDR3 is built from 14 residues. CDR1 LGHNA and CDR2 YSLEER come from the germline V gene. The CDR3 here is CASSNRDGPYEQYF. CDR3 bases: TGCGCCAGCAGCAACCGGGACGGACCCTACGAGCAGTACTTC.

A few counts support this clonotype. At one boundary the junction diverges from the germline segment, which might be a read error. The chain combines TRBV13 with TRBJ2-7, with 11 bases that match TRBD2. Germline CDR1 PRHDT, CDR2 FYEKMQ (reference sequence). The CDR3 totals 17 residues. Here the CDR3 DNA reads TGTGCCAGCAGTTATGGACGTCGGACTAGCGGGCCCTACGAGCAGTGCTTC. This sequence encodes CASSYGRRTSGPYEQCF.

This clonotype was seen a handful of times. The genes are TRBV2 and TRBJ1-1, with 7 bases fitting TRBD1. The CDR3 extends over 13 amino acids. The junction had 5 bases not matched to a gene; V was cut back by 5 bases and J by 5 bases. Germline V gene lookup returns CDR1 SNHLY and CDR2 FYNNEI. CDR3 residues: CASSNRGMTEAFF. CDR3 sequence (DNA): TGTGCCAGCAGTAACAGGGGTATGACTGAAGCTTTCTTT.

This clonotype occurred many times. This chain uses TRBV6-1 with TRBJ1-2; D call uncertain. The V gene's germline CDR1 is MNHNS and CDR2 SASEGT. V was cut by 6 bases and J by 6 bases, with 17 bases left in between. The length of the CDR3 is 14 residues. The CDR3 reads CASRGYRLANGYTF. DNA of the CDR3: TGTGCCAGCAGGGGGTATCGCCTCGCGAATGGCTACACCTTC.

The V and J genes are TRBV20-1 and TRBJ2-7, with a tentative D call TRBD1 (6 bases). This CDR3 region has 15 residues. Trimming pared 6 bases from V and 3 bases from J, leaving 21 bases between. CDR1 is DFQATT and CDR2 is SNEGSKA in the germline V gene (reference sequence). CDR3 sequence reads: CSAFPKGQNLYEQYF. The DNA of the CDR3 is TGCAGTGCCTTCCCCAAGGGACAAAACCTCTACGAGCAGTACTTC.

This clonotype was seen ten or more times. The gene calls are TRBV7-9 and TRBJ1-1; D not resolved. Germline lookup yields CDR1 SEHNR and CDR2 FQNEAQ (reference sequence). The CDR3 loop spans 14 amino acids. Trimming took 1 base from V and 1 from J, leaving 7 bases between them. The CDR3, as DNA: TGTGCCAGCAGCTTAGTAGATACGAACACTGAAGCTTTCTTT. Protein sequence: CASSLVDTNTEAFF.

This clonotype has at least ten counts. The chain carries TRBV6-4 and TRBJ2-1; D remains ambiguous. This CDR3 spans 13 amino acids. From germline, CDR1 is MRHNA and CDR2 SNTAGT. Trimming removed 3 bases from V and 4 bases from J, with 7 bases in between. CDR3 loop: CASSETRYNEQFF. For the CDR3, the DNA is TGTGCCAGCAGTGAGACCCGTTACAATGAGCAGTTCTTC.

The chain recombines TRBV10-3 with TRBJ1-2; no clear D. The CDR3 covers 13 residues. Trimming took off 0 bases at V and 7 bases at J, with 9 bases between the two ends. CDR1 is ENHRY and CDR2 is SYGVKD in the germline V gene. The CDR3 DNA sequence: TGTGCCATCAGTGAGTCGACCGGGGTTGGCTACACCTTC. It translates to CAISESTGVGYTF.

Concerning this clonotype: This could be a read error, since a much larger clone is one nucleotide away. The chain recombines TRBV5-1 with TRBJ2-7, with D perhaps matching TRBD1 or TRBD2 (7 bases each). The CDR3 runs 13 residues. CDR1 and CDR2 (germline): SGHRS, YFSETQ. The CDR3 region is CACSLGGGGEQYF. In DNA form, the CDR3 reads TGCGCCTGCAGCTTGGGAGGGGGCGGCGAGCAGTACTTC. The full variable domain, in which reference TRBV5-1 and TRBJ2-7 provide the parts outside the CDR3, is KAGVTQTPRYLIKTRGQQVTLSCSPISGHRSVSWYQQTPGQGLQFLFEYFSETQRNKGNFPGRFSGRQFSNSRSEMNVSTLELGDSALYLCACSLGGGGEQYFGPGTRLTVT.

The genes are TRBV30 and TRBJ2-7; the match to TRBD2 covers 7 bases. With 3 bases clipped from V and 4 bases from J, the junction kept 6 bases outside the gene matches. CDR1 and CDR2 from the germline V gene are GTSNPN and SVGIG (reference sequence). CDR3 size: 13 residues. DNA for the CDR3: TGTGCCTGGAGAAAGCGGGACGATTACGAGCAGTACTTC. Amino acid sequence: CAWRKRDDYEQYF.

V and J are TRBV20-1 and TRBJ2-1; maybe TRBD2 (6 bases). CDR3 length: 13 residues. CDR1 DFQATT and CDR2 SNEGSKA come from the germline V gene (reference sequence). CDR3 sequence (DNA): TGCAGCGCTCCGTCTAGCGCATACAATGAGCAGTTCTTC. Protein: CSAPSSAYNEQFF.

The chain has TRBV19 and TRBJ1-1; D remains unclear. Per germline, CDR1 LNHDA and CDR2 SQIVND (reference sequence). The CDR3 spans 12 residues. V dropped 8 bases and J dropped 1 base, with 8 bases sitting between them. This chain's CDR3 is CASGWQNTEAFF. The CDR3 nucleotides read TGTGCCAGTGGCTGGCAGAACACTGAAGCTTTCTTT.

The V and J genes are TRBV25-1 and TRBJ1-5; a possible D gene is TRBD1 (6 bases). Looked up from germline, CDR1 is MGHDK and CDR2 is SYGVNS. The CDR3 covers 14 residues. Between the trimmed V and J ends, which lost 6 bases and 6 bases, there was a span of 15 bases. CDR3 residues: CASSRGGAGQPQHF. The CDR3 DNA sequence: TGTGCCAGCAGCCGCGGGGGGGCCGGTCAGCCCCAGCATTTT.

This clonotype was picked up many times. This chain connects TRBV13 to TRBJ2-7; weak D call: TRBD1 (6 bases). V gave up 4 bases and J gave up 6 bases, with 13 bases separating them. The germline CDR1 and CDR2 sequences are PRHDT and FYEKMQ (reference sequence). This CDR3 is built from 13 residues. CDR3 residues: CASSYGQNSEQYF. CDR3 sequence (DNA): TGTGCCAGCAGCTACGGACAGAATAGCGAGCAGTACTTC. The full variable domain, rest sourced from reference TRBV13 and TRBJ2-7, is AAGVIQSPRHLIKEKRETATLKCYPIPRHDTVYWYQQGPGQDPQFLISFYEKMQSDKGSIPDRFSAQQFSDYHSELNMSSLELGDSALYFCASSYGQNSEQYFGPGTRLTVT.

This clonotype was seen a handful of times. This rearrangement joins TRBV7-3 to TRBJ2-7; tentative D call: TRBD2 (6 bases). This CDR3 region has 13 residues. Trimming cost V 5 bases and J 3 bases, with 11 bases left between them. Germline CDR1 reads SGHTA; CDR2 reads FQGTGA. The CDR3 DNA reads TGTGCCAGCAGCCGGGGGACGCACTACGAGCAGTACTTC. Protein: CASSRGTHYEQYF.

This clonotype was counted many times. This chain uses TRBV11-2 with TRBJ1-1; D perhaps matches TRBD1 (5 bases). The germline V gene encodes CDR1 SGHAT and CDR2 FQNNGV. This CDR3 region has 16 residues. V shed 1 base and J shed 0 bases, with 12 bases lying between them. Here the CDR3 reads CASSLGGGPMNTEAFF. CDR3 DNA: TGTGCCAGCAGCTTAGGGGGCGGACCCATGAACACTGAAGCTTTCTTT.

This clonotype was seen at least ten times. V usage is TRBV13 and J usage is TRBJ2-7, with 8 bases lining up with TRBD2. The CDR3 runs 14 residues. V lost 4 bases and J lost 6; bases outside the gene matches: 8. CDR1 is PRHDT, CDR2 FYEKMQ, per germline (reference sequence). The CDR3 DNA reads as TGTGCCAGCAGCTACAGCGGGAGTGCGGCCGAGCAGTACTTC. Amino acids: CASSYSGSAAEQYF.

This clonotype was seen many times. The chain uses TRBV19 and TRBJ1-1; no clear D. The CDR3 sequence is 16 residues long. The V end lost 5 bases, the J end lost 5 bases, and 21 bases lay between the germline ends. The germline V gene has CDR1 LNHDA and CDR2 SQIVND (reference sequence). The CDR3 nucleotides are TGTGCCAGTAGTCCCCAGGCGACCGTACCTGAGACTGAAGCTTTCTTT. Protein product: CASSPQATVPETEAFF.

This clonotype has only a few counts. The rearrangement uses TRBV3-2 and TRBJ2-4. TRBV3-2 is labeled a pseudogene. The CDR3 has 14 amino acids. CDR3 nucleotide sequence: TGTGCCAGCAGCCAAGAACGACAACCCCACATTCAGTACTTC. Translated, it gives CASSQERQPHIQYF.

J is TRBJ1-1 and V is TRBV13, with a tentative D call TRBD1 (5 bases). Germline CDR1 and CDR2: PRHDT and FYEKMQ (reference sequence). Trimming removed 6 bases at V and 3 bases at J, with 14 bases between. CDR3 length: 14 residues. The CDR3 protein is CASRYRLGDTEAFF. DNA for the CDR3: TGTGCCAGCAGATATAGACTGGGGGACACTGAAGCTTTCTTT.

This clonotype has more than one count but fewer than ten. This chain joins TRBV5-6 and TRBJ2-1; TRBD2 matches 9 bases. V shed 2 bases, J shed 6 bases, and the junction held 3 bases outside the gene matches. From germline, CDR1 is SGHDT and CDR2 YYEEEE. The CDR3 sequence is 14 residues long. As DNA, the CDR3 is TGTGCCAGCAGCTTTGGGACTAGCACCAATGAGCAGTTCTTC. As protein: CASSFGTSTNEQFF.

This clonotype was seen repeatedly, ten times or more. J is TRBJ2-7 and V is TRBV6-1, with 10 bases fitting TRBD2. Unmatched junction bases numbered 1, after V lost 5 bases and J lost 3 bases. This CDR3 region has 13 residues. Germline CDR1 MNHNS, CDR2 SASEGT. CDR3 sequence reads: CASSPSGSYEQYF. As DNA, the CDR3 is TGTGCCAGCAGTCCTAGCGGGAGCTACGAGCAGTACTTC.

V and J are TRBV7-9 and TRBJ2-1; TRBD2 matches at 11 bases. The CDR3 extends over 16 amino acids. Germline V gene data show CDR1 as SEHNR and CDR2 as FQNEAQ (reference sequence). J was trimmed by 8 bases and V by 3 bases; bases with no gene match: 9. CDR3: CASSFSGGAVEHEQFF. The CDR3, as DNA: TGTGCCAGCAGCTTTAGCGGGGGGGCCGTGGAGCATGAGCAGTTCTTC.

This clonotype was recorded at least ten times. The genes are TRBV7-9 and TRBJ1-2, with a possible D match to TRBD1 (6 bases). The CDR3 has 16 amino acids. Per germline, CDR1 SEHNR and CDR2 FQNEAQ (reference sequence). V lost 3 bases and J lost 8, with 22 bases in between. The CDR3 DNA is TGTGCCAGCAGCTTCATCGCTGGGGGCGCATCGTACGGCTACACCTTC. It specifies CASSFIAGGASYGYTF.

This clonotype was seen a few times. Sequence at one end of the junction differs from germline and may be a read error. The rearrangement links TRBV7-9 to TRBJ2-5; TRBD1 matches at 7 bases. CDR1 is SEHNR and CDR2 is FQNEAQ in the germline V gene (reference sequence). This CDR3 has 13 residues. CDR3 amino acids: CACSSTGEETQYF. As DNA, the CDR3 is TGTGCCTGCAGCTCCACAGGGGAAGAGACCCAGTACTTC. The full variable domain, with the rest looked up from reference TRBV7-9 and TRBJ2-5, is DTGVSQNPRHKITKRGQNVTFRCDPISEHNRLYWYRQTLGQGPEFLTYFQNEAQLEKSRLLSDRFSAERPKGSFSTLEIQRTEQGDSAMYLCACSSTGEETQYFGPGTRLLVL.

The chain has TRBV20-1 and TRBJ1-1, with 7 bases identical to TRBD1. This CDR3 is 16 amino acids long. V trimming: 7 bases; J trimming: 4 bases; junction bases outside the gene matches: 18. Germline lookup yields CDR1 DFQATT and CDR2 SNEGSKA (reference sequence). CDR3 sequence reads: CSVSGTAGLGGTEAFF. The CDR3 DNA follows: TGCAGTGTATCCGGGACAGCGGGCTTGGGGGGCACTGAAGCTTTCTTT.

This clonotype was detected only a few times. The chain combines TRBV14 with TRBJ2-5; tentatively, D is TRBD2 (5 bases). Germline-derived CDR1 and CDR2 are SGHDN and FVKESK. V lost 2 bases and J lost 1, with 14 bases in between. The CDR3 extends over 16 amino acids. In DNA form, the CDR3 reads TGTGCCAGCAGCCAATACACTAGATCCACCCAAGAGACCCAGTACTTC. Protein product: CASSQYTRSTQETQYF.